Included here is one TCR beta chain sequence, with context. The clone's antigen remains unknown. Per-nucleotide qualities are absent, and no much larger clonotype sits a single base away. The sample originates from a study of blood T cell repertoires in COVID-19 (dated by TCRdb to the early 2020s). For the study in its entirety: Collaborator samples came from the United States, Italy and Spain and covered acute and convalescent phases of COVID-19. The prospective study material was composed of cDNA or gDNA derived from T cells, B-cell-depleted T cells, or PBMCs. The dataset comprised deeply sampled blood TCRbeta repertoires from subjects exposed to, actively infected with, or recovered from COVID-19. The repertoires were made available in a free public database intended to serve as a resource for research on the immune response to SARS-CoV-2. The samples were drawn from two sources: the first 160 participants of the ongoing ImmuneRACE study, and 1,254 subjects contributed by 6 global collaborators. The sample metadata nearly always contained a de-identified subject ID, COVID-19 status, age in years and sex. HLA class I and class II types, where available, came from metadata supplied by the sample provider rather than from assay-based typing. What the authors observed across the whole study: Clinical and demographic metadata were provided uncurated, with the amount varying by source and participant.

Whole blood was collected in K2EDTA tubes by collaborating institutions according to the institutions' own protocols. For TCRbeta analysis, collaborators shipped samples in one of three forms: frozen whole blood, isolated PBMCs, or DNA extracted from either of those sample types. TCRbeta CDR3 regions were amplified from genomic DNA using the immunoSEQ Assay, a bias-controlled multiplex PCR. The authors' analysis ran thus. The number of nucleated cells in each sample was estimated from the amplification of reference gene primers within the assay. Sequence reads were collapsed and filtered to measure the absolute abundance of every unique TCRbeta CDR3 rearrangement. For each sample, productive Simpson clonality was calculated as the square root of Simpson's diversity index over productive rearrangements. Held by TCRdb, this immuneACCESS table contains in-frame sequences only and omits some clones. Under half of the omission traces to an unresolved V gene where checked; the cause of the rest is unknown. The DNA gave D and trimming, while V, J and clone size come from that table. The sample table lists more than 65,000 clones, around 84% of them with a count of one. About a third of the sample is held by the ten biggest clonotypes.

The specimen was peripheral blood. The origin of this receptor is a woman in her 70s with acute or convalescent COVID-19.

The CDR3 protein: CASRETGLNANYGYTF. The bases read TGCGCCAGCCGCGAGACAGGGCTGAACGCTAACTATGGCTACACCTTC. Here the chain combines TRBV5-1 and TRBJ1-2; TRBD1 aligns with 7 central bases. The CDR3 goes from the cysteine to the phenylalanine over 16 residues. The CDR3 DNA has 48 bases and is translated from base 1. Relative to germline, V is missing 7 bases and J is missing 0 bases, with 12 bases of the junction outside any gene match. From the germline V gene, CDR1 is SGHRS and CDR2 is YFSETQ.